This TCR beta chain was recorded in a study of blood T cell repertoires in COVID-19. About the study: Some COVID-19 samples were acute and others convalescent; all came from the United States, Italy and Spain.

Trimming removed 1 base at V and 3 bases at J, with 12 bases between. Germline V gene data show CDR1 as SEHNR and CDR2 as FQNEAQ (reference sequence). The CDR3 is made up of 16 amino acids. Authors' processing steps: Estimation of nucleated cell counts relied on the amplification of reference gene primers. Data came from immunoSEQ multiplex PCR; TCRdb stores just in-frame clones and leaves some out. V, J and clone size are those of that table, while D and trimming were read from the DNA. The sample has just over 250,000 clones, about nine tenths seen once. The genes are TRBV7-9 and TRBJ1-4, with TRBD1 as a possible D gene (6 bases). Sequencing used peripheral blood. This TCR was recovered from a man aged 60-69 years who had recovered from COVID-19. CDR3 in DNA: TGTGCCAGCAGCTTAGTCGGGGGGGCGGCTAATGAAAAACTGTTTTTT. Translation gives CASSLVGGAANEKLFF.